The rows below give T cell receptor beta chains drawn from one sample of a study of T cell changes during pregnancy in multiple sclerosis. Data came from immunoSEQ multiplex PCR; TCRdb stores just in-frame clones and leaves some out. This table holds about 44,000 clones, over 85% found once. The specimen comprised CD4+ T cells from peripheral blood mononuclear cells, sampled in the first trimester of pregnancy. The receptor source for this set is a female donor with multiple sclerosis, enrolled in a pregnancy study. CDR3s include the opening cysteine and the closing phenylalanine or tryptophan. The D gene is left open where the match is weak. Rows give clone size only sometimes, using once, few, many, or a class for an expanded clone.

j_call clone_size d_call v_call cdr3_aa cdr3_nt
TRBJ2-7 once TRBD2 TRBV7-9 CASRASGGPPEQYF TGTGCCAGCAGGGCTAGCGGGGGGCCTCCCGAGCAGTACTTC
TRBJ2-2 - TRBD1 TRBV28 CASSTPGTGGPTGELFF TGTGCCAGCAGCACCCCCGGGACAGGGGGACCCACCGGGGAGCTGTTTTTT
TRBJ2-2 - - TRBV19 CASSTQGNTGELFF TGTGCCAGTAGTACCCAGGGTAACACCGGGGAGCTGTTTTTT
TRBJ1-1 - TRBD1 TRBV7-3 CASSPGTVSEAFF TGTGCCAGCAGCCCCGGGACAGTTAGTGAAGCTTTCTTT
TRBJ2-1 once - TRBV6-4 CARRIEQFF TGTGCCAGGCGCATAGAGCAGTTCTTC
TRBJ2-5 once - TRBV4-1 CASSQDIGQQETQYF TGCGCCAGCAGCCAAGATATCGGACAGCAAGAGACCCAGTACTTC
TRBJ1-3 - - TRBV30 CAWSVARSSGNTIYF TGTGCCTGGAGTGTAGCGAGGAGCTCTGGAAACACCATATATTTT
TRBJ2-3 - - TRBV4-2 CASSEVGALAQYF TGTGCCAGCAGCGAAGTGGGGGCCTTGGCGCAGTATTTT
TRBJ2-2 - - TRBV9 CASGAPGPSDTGELFF TGTGCCAGCGGAGCCCCAGGGCCCTCGGACACCGGGGAGCTGTTTTTT
TRBJ1-2 - TRBD1 TRBV7-2 CASSSTGGYGYTF TGTGCCAGCAGCTCGACAGGGGGCTATGGCTACACCTTC
TRBJ1-4 - - TRBV7-9 CASSLERSTNEKLFF TGTGCCAGCAGCTTAGAGCGTTCAACTAATGAAAAACTGTTTTTT
TRBJ2-7 - TRBD1 TRBV10-3 CAIADRGTYEQYF TGTGCGATCGCGGACAGGGGTACCTACGAGCAGTACTTC
TRBJ1-2 - - TRBV2 CASRGPTSGLGYGYTF TGTGCCAGCAGGGGGCCAACCTCCGGGTTAGGCTATGGCTACACCTTC
TRBJ1-2 - - TRBV7-9 CASSFTNYGYTF TGTGCCAGCAGCTTTACTAACTATGGCTACACCTTC
TRBJ1-4 - - TRBV6-5 CASSYRWGGNEKLFF TGTGCCAGCAGTTACCGGTGGGGGGGTAATGAAAAACTGTTTTTT
TRBJ1-2 - TRBD1 TRBV6-1 CASTPGGQGDYTF TGTGCCAGCACCCCGGGAGGACAGGGGGACTACACCTTC
TRBJ2-3 - - TRBV23-1 CASSRTPAATDTQYF TGCGCCAGCAGTAGGACTCCCGCCGCGACAGATACGCAGTATTTT
TRBJ1-2 once TRBD1 TRBV6-1 CASSHGTGFGGYTF TGTGCCAGCAGTCACGGGACAGGGTTCGGCGGCTACACCTTC
TRBJ1-1 - - TRBV27 CASSPHSKRHTEAFF TGTGCCAGCAGTCCCCACTCCAAGAGGCACACTGAAGCTTTCTTT
TRBJ2-2 - - TRBV5-1 CASSHDKITGELFF TGCGCCAGCAGCCACGACAAGATCACCGGGGAGCTGTTTTTT
TRBJ1-1 - - TRBV5-4 CASSFAENTEAFF TGTGCCAGCAGCTTCGCAGAGAACACTGAAGCTTTCTTT
TRBJ1-5 - - TRBV7-8 CASSPGRGSNQPQHF TGTGCCAGCAGCCCAGGCAGGGGAAGCAATCAGCCCCAGCATTTT
TRBJ2-7 - TRBD1 TRBV30 CAWSVGQANYEQYF TGTGCCTGGAGTGTTGGACAGGCAAACTACGAGCAGTACTTC
TRBJ1-1 - - TRBV2 CALEAQAGFF TGTGCCCTTGAGGCTCAGGCGGGTTTCTTT
TRBJ1-5 - - TRBV6-5 CASSPYTANQPQHF TGTGCCAGCAGTCCTTACACAGCCAATCAGCCCCAGCATTTT
TRBJ1-4 - TRBD1 TRBV7-3 CASSSAQGEKLFF TGTGCCAGCAGCTCGGCACAGGGGGAAAAACTGTTTTTT
TRBJ1-4 once TRBD1 TRBV7-3 CASSLTGTGNEKLFF TGTGCCAGCAGCTTAACGGGGACAGGGAATGAAAAACTGTTTTTT
TRBJ2-6 once - TRBV7-6 CASSWNRWSRSGANVLTF TGTGCCAGCAGCTGGAACAGGTGGTCGAGGTCTGGGGCCAACGTCCTGACTTTC
TRBJ1-6 - - TRBV6-5 CASSNTNSPLHF TGTGCCAGCAGTAATACAAATTCACCCCTCCACTTT
TRBJ1-1 once TRBD1 TRBV4-1 CASSHLLTGPGPEAFF TGCGCCAGCAGCCACCTATTGACAGGGCCAGGGCCTGAAGCTTTCTTT
TRBJ1-6 - - TRBV9 CASSPRESPLHF TGTGCCAGCAGCCCCCGGGAATCACCCCTCCACTTT
TRBJ2-6 - - TRBV14 CASSHPSGTGANVLTF TGTGCCAGCAGCCACCCCTCAGGGACTGGGGCCAACGTCCTGACTTTC
TRBJ1-5 - TRBD1 TRBV19 CASSSGQGRQPQHF TGTGCCAGTAGTTCGGGACAGGGTCGCCAGCCCCAGCATTTT
TRBJ1-3 - TRBD1 TRBV6-5 CASSYRGRRNTIYF TGTGCCAGCAGTTACAGGGGGCGGAGAAACACCATATATTTT
TRBJ1-5 - - TRBV5-1 CASSLMGDQPQHF TGCGCCAGCAGCTTGATGGGAGATCAGCCCCAGCATTTT
TRBJ1-2 - - TRBV30 CAWTQGRAGYTF TGTGCCTGGACCCAGGGCAGGGCTGGCTACACCTTC
TRBJ1-4 - TRBD1 TRBV7-9 CASSLVRGQQATNEKLFF TGTGCCAGCAGCTTAGTTAGGGGACAGCAAGCAACTAATGAAAAACTGTTTTTT
TRBJ2-3 - TRBD2 TRBV16 CASRPTSGGSDTQYF TGTGCCAGCAGGCCGACTAGCGGGGGGTCAGATACGCAGTATTTT
TRBJ2-3 - - TRBV7-3 CASSLTGGVDTQYF TGTGCCAGCAGCTTAACGGGGGGTGTAGATACGCAGTATTTT
TRBJ1-5 - - TRBV19 CASSIGPEPQHF TGTGCCAGTAGTATAGGTCCGGAGCCCCAGCATTTT
TRBJ1-1 - - TRBV7-6 CASSSLGQTEAFF TGTGCCAGCAGCTCTCTAGGACAGACTGAAGCTTTCTTT
TRBJ1-1 - - TRBV5-6 CASSFRTEAFF TGTGCCAGCAGCTTCCGTACTGAAGCTTTCTTT
TRBJ2-3 - - TRBV10-3 CAISALVGTQYF TGTGCCATCAGTGCATTGGTCGGTACGCAGTATTTT
TRBJ1-1 few - TRBV4-1 CASSQVSTGNTEAFF TGCGCCAGCAGCCAAGTTTCAACAGGGAACACTGAAGCTTTCTTT
TRBJ1-4 - - TRBV5-1 CASSLGGRATNEKLFF TGCGCCAGCAGCTTGGGAGGGAGAGCAACTAATGAAAAACTGTTTTTT
TRBJ1-1 - TRBD1 TRBV5-1 CASSLLGTGGRTEAFF TGCGCCAGCAGCTTGCTCGGGACAGGGGGAAGAACTGAAGCTTTCTTT
TRBJ1-5 - - TRBV4-1 CASSQDRGGNSNQPQHF TGCGCCAGCAGCCAAGATCGGGGGGGAAATAGCAATCAGCCCCAGCATTTT
TRBJ1-2 - TRBD1 TRBV27 CASSLLFGTGNYGYTF TGTGCCAGCAGTTTATTGTTCGGGACAGGAAACTATGGCTACACCTTC
TRBJ1-6 - TRBD1 TRBV30 CAWSVLAGQGNSPLHF TGTGCCTGGAGTGTACTAGCGGGACAGGGAAATTCACCCCTCCACTTT
TRBJ2-5 - - TRBV14 CASSPRIRETQYF TGTGCCAGCAGCCCCAGGATCCGAGAGACCCAGTACTTC
TRBJ2-5 - TRBD1 TRBV6-1 CASSVGTALEETQYF TGTGCCAGCAGTGTTGGGACAGCTCTAGAAGAGACCCAGTACTTC